This TCR beta chain is drawn from a study of OX40 agonist ivuxolimab in advanced cancers. For the study at large: Partial responses were achieved by three patients: one hepatocellular carcinoma, two cutaneous melanoma. General study findings and limits: CD8+ T cells showed, on average, more clonal expansion than CD4+ cells. Clones of CD4+ and CD8+ blood T cells grew by week 6 at doses of 0.1 to 3.0 mg/kg.

In this sample, this clone turned up once. Its antigen is unknown. Drawing of blood for sampling happened at baseline, at cycle 4 day 1, and at cycle 7 day 1. Germline CDR1 KGHSH, CDR2 LQKENI. Losses at the gene ends were 5 bases for V and 5 bases for J; bases not matched to a gene: 7. This CDR3 has 14 amino acids. Data came from immunoSEQ multiplex PCR; TCRdb stores just in-frame clones and leaves some out. This sample has 70,000 or so clones, with over 80% found just once. This sequence was found in an adult with an advanced solid tumor such as melanoma, head and neck, liver or kidney cancer. Here the sequenced sample was CD4+ or CD8+ T cells sorted from blood, taken in a trial of the OX40 agonist ivuxolimab. This sequence joins TRBV18 and TRBJ2-7; 9 bases match TRBD1. The CDR3 here is CASSSGTGRDEQYF. In DNA, the CDR3 is TGTGCCAGCTCATCGGGGACAGGGAGGGACGAGCAGTACTTC.